This entry describes one T cell receptor (beta chain). As yet, its antigen is unknown. The sample comes from a study of STAT5B mutations in CD4+ large granular lymphocyte leukemia. Study-wide context: Among healthy donors, a particular HLA allele went with more CDR3 'QG' motifs.

Findings and caveats of the study: Patient CD4-sorted repertoires looked more clonal than healthy CD4+ repertoires, even without putative leukemic clones. Top patient clones used TRBV06 genes more often: 8/27 versus 2/35 in controls.

Germline lookup yields CDR1 LNHNV and CDR2 YYDKDF (reference sequence). This CDR3 contains 12 residues. The ends were cut back, 3 bases at V and 7 bases at J, with 7 bases in the middle. Here immunoSEQ multiplex PCR was the method, and the copy in TCRdb shows in-frame clones only, minus some. The data contain 30,000 or so clones, around four fifths of them singletons. Sequenced input: CD4+ T cells from blood buffy coats. This chain uses TRBV15 with TRBJ1-5; D not resolved. The sequence was obtained from a human donor in good health. The CDR3 region is CATSSGEQPQHF. The CDR3, as DNA: TGTGCCACCAGCAGCGGAGAGCAGCCCCAGCATTTT.